This is a list of T cell receptor beta chains from one sample in a study of Ad26.COV2.S vaccination and SARS-CoV-2 variants. Here immunoSEQ multiplex PCR was the method, and the copy in TCRdb shows in-frame clones only, minus some. This table has around 370,000 clones, about 91% appearing once. Source: peripheral blood, taken after recovery from COVID-19. The receptors shown here come from a human donor who had recovered from COVID-19. Both conserved end residues are part of each CDR3. The D gene is left open where the match is weak. Not all rows give a size; the values are once, few, many and, for expanded clones, a class.

clone size: NA
CDR3 length: 15
V gene: TRBV5-4
D gene: TRBD1
J gene: TRBJ2-5
CDR3 DNA: TGTGCCAGCAGCTCGACGGACAGGGCCGTGGAGACCCAGTACTTC
CDR3 protein: CASSSTDRAVETQYF

clone size: NA
CDR3 length: 12
V gene: TRBV10-3
D gene: TRBD1
J gene: TRBJ1-1
CDR3 DNA: TGTGCCGCGACTACAGGGGTGACTGAAGCTTTCTTT
CDR3 protein: CAATTGVTEAFF

clone size: once
CDR3 length: 12
V gene: TRBV19
D gene: TRBD1
J gene: TRBJ1-1
CDR3 DNA: TGTGCCAGTAGTACGACAGGGACTGAAGCTTTCTTT
CDR3 protein: CASSTTGTEAFF

clone size: NA
CDR3 length: 14
V gene: TRBV6-5
D gene: NA
J gene: TRBJ1-5
CDR3 DNA: TGTGCCAGCAGCGGAACGTATAGCAATCAGCCCCAGCATTTT
CDR3 protein: CASSGTYSNQPQHF

clone size: NA
CDR3 length: 13
V gene: TRBV5-1
D gene: NA
J gene: TRBJ1-6
CDR3 DNA: TGCGCCAGCACCGATCCCGGGCGGGAGCCCCTCCACTTT
CDR3 protein: CASTDPGREPLHF

clone size: once
CDR3 length: 14
V gene: TRBV3-1/TRBV3-2
D gene: NA
J gene: TRBJ2-2
CDR3 DNA: TGTGCCAGCAGCCAAGACGACAGAGCCGGGGAGCTGTTTTTT
CDR3 protein: CASSQDDRAGELFF

clone size: NA
CDR3 length: 17
V gene: TRBV11-3
D gene: NA
J gene: TRBJ2-7
CDR3 DNA: TGTGCCAGCAGCTTAGAAATTGAAGGGGGTCCGAGGACCGAGCAGTACTTC
CDR3 protein: CASSLEIEGGPRTEQYF

clone size: NA
CDR3 length: 13
V gene: TRBV7-8
D gene: NA
J gene: TRBJ2-7
CDR3 DNA: TGTGCCAGCAGCGCCGGGACTCTTATAGAGCAGTACTTC
CDR3 protein: CASSAGTLIEQYF

clone size: NA
CDR3 length: 15
V gene: TRBV19
D gene: NA
J gene: TRBJ2-3
CDR3 DNA: TGTGCCAGTACCCTGGGTCCGGCTAGCACAGATACGCAGTATTTT
CDR3 protein: CASTLGPASTDTQYF

clone size: NA
CDR3 length: 13
V gene: TRBV9
D gene: NA
J gene: TRBJ1-1
CDR3 DNA: TGTGCCAGCACCGACGGGGTGAACACTGAAGCTTTCTTT
CDR3 protein: CASTDGVNTEAFF

clone size: NA
CDR3 length: 14
V gene: TRBV6-5
D gene: NA
J gene: TRBJ2-6
CDR3 DNA: TGTGCCAGCAGTAAGGACTCTGGGGCCAACGTCCTGACTTTC
CDR3 protein: CASSKDSGANVLTF

clone size: NA
CDR3 length: 16
V gene: TRBV27
D gene: NA
J gene: TRBJ2-2
CDR3 DNA: TGTGCCAGCAGTTTATCCACCCCCATGGGGACCGGGGAGCTGTTTTTT
CDR3 protein: CASSLSTPMGTGELFF

clone size: NA
CDR3 length: 21
V gene: TRBV7-8
D gene: NA
J gene: TRBJ2-3
CDR3 DNA: TGTGCCAGCAGCTTCCCCCTTAGGGTGTTAGAGGGCGGGTCGTATGGGGATACGCAGTATTTT
CDR3 protein: CASSFPLRVLEGGSYGDTQYF

clone size: NA
CDR3 length: 14
V gene: TRBV27
D gene: NA
J gene: TRBJ2-3
CDR3 DNA: TGTGCCAGCAGTTTCGGGCAGAGCACAGATACGCAGTATTTT
CDR3 protein: CASSFGQSTDTQYF

clone size: NA
CDR3 length: 14
V gene: TRBV7-9
D gene: NA
J gene: TRBJ2-2
CDR3 DNA: TGTGCCAGCAGTGGGCGGTCAAACACCGGGGAGCTGTTTTTT
CDR3 protein: CASSGRSNTGELFF

clone size: NA
CDR3 length: 16
V gene: TRBV7-9
D gene: NA
J gene: TRBJ2-1
CDR3 DNA: TGTGCCAGCAGCTCCCTGGGGGGCCGCCGCTACAATGAGCAGTTCTTC
CDR3 protein: CASSSLGGRRYNEQFF

clone size: NA
CDR3 length: 17
V gene: TRBV6-2/TRBV6-3
D gene: TRBD1
J gene: TRBJ1-6
CDR3 DNA: TGTGCCAGCAGTTCCATCCGGGGGGACAGTTATAATTCACCCCTCCACTTT
CDR3 protein: CASSSIRGDSYNSPLHF

clone size: NA
CDR3 length: 16
V gene: TRBV7-2
D gene: NA
J gene: TRBJ2-1
CDR3 DNA: TGTGCCAGCAGCTTAGAGGCAGGCTACTCCTACAATGAGCAGTTCTTC
CDR3 protein: CASSLEAGYSYNEQFF

clone size: NA
CDR3 length: 17
V gene: TRBV7-3
D gene: NA
J gene: TRBJ2-6
CDR3 DNA: TGTGCCAGCAGCTTAACGAAAGGGGGAAGAGGGGCCAACGTCCTGACTTTC
CDR3 protein: CASSLTKGGRGANVLTF

clone size: NA
CDR3 length: 13
V gene: TRBV7-9
D gene: NA
J gene: TRBJ1-1
CDR3 DNA: TGTGCCAGCAGCCTATCGAACGGGTGGGGAGCTTTCTTT
CDR3 protein: CASSLSNGWGAFF

clone size: NA
CDR3 length: 18
V gene: TRBV13
D gene: TRBD1
J gene: TRBJ2-7
CDR3 DNA: TGTGCCAGCAGCTCAACCGACCCGGACAGGGGTGAAAAATACGAGCAGTACTTC
CDR3 protein: CASSSTDPDRGEKYEQYF

clone size: NA
CDR3 length: 15
V gene: TRBV6-5
D gene: TRBD1
J gene: TRBJ2-1
CDR3 DNA: TGTGCCAGCATCGCCACAGGGGGTGCATACAATGAGCAGTTCTTC
CDR3 protein: CASIATGGAYNEQFF

clone size: NA
CDR3 length: 16
V gene: TRBV7-6
D gene: NA
J gene: TRBJ2-3
CDR3 DNA: TGTGCCAGCAGCTCCCCAGCGGGGACACGCACAGATACGCAGTATTTT
CDR3 protein: CASSSPAGTRTDTQYF

clone size: NA
CDR3 length: 14
V gene: TRBV19
D gene: TRBD1
J gene: TRBJ2-1
CDR3 DNA: TGTGCCAGTAGAGGACAGGGGGCCTACAATGAGCAGTTCTTC
CDR3 protein: CASRGQGAYNEQFF

clone size: NA
CDR3 length: 14
V gene: TRBV11-2
D gene: NA
J gene: TRBJ2-7
CDR3 DNA: TGTGCCAGCAGCCTAGGGGGGGATCCCTACGAGCAGTACTTC
CDR3 protein: CASSLGGDPYEQYF

clone size: NA
CDR3 length: 11
V gene: TRBV12-5
D gene: NA
J gene: TRBJ2-7
CDR3 DNA: TGTGCTAGTGGAATATACTACGAGCAGTACTTC
CDR3 protein: CASGIYYEQYF

clone size: once
CDR3 length: 18
V gene: TRBV5-1
D gene: TRBD2
J gene: TRBJ2-2
CDR3 DNA: TGCGCCAGCAGCCCGCCCGTACTAGCGGGGGCGGACACCGGGGAGCTGTTTTTT
CDR3 protein: CASSPPVLAGADTGELFF

clone size: NA
CDR3 length: 13
V gene: TRBV6-4
D gene: TRBD1
J gene: TRBJ1-2
CDR3 DNA: TGTGCCAGCAGTGACCGGACAGGCGGGGGCTACACCTTC
CDR3 protein: CASSDRTGGGYTF

clone size: NA
CDR3 length: 17
V gene: TRBV6-2/TRBV6-3
D gene: TRBD2
J gene: TRBJ2-1
CDR3 DNA: TGTGCCAGCAGTCCCATTCGACTAGCGGGGAGCGGAGATGAGCAGTTCTTC
CDR3 protein: CASSPIRLAGSGDEQFF

clone size: once
CDR3 length: 15
V gene: TRBV9
D gene: TRBD2
J gene: TRBJ2-3
CDR3 DNA: TGTACCAGCAGCCTCTATGGGGGGGATACAGATACGCAGTATTTT
CDR3 protein: CTSSLYGGDTDTQYF

clone size: NA
CDR3 length: 18
V gene: TRBV5-8
D gene: NA
J gene: TRBJ1-2
CDR3 DNA: TGTGCCAGCAGCTGGAGTGGACCGCGAGCTCTATTGGGCTATGGCTACACCTTC
CDR3 protein: CASSWSGPRALLGYGYTF

clone size: NA
CDR3 length: 15
V gene: TRBV12-5
D gene: TRBD2
J gene: TRBJ2-1
CDR3 DNA: TGTGCTAGTGGCCCCCCTAGCGGGGGGCACCTTGAGCAGTTCTTC
CDR3 protein: CASGPPSGGHLEQFF

clone size: NA
CDR3 length: 12
V gene: TRBV19
D gene: NA
J gene: TRBJ2-3
CDR3 DNA: TGTGCCAGTAGTCCGCCCACAGATACGCAGTATTTT
CDR3 protein: CASSPPTDTQYF

clone size: NA
CDR3 length: 15
V gene: TRBV6-6
D gene: NA
J gene: TRBJ1-5
CDR3 DNA: TGTGCCAGCAGTTACTCAGGCTATAGCAATCAGCCCCAGCATTTT
CDR3 protein: CASSYSGYSNQPQHF

clone size: NA
CDR3 length: 15
V gene: TRBV19
D gene: TRBD2
J gene: TRBJ2-3
CDR3 DNA: TGTGCCACCGCCCGGACTAGCGGGGGTGCAGATACGCAGTATTTT
CDR3 protein: CATARTSGGADTQYF

clone size: NA
CDR3 length: 12
V gene: TRBV14
D gene: NA
J gene: TRBJ2-1
CDR3 DNA: TGTGCCAGCAGCGGATCCTGGGGTGAGCAGTTCTTC
CDR3 protein: CASSGSWGEQFF

clone size: once
CDR3 length: 14
V gene: TRBV2
D gene: TRBD1
J gene: TRBJ1-2
CDR3 DNA: TGTGCCAGCAGTGTTACAGGGGTAGGCTATGGCTACACCTTC
CDR3 protein: CASSVTGVGYGYTF

clone size: once
CDR3 length: 16
V gene: TRBV5-6
D gene: TRBD2
J gene: TRBJ2-7
CDR3 DNA: TGTGCCAGCAGCTTTTCGACTAGCGGGCCCTCCTACGAGCAGTACTTC
CDR3 protein: CASSFSTSGPSYEQYF

clone size: few
CDR3 length: 12
V gene: TRBV4-1
D gene: NA
J gene: TRBJ2-7
CDR3 DNA: TGCGCCAGCAGCCAAGAGACTTACGAGCAGTACTTC
CDR3 protein: CASSQETYEQYF

clone size: once
CDR3 length: 14
V gene: TRBV10-3
D gene: NA
J gene: TRBJ1-1
CDR3 DNA: TGTGCCATCAGTGAGGTTGGAGGGGGGGCTGAAGCTTTCTTT
CDR3 protein: CAISEVGGGAEAFF

clone size: NA
CDR3 length: 14
V gene: TRBV18
D gene: NA
J gene: TRBJ2-7
CDR3 DNA: TGTGCCAGCTCAACTCGCCAAGGGGGCTACGAGCAGTACTTC
CDR3 protein: CASSTRQGGYEQYF

clone size: NA
CDR3 length: 14
V gene: TRBV5-5
D gene: TRBD1
J gene: TRBJ2-2
CDR3 DNA: TGTGCCAGCAGCTTGGGACAGGGAATCGGGGAGCTGTTTTTT
CDR3 protein: CASSLGQGIGELFF

clone size: NA
CDR3 length: 16
V gene: TRBV5-4
D gene: TRBD2
J gene: TRBJ2-1
CDR3 DNA: TGTGCCAGCAGCTTTAAAGGCGGGGAGGGATACAATGAGCAGTTCTTC
CDR3 protein: CASSFKGGEGYNEQFF

clone size: NA
CDR3 length: 17
V gene: TRBV21-1
D gene: NA
J gene: TRBJ1-2
CDR3 DNA: TGTGCCAGCAGCATAGGGGACAGGGGTTCTACTAACTATGGCTACACCTTC
CDR3 protein: CASSIGDRGSTNYGYTF

clone size: NA
CDR3 length: 15
V gene: TRBV25-1
D gene: NA
J gene: TRBJ1-6
CDR3 DNA: TGTGCCAGCAGTGAATGGGCAGGGAGTTATTCACCCCTCCACTTT
CDR3 protein: CASSEWAGSYSPLHF

clone size: NA
CDR3 length: 15
V gene: TRBV6-2/TRBV6-3
D gene: NA
J gene: TRBJ1-2
CDR3 DNA: TGTGCCAGCAGTTACTCGTCGGGACGGGAGGCTGGCTACACCTTC
CDR3 protein: CASSYSSGREAGYTF

clone size: NA
CDR3 length: 14
V gene: TRBV7-2
D gene: NA
J gene: TRBJ2-1
CDR3 DNA: TGTGCCAGCAGCTTGGGGAACAGGGTTAACGAGCAGTTCTTC
CDR3 protein: CASSLGNRVNEQFF

clone size: once
CDR3 length: 12
V gene: TRBV6-2/TRBV6-3
D gene: NA
J gene: TRBJ1-1
CDR3 DNA: TGTGCCAGCAGCCGGGCCTCACACGGAGCTTTCTTT
CDR3 protein: CASSRASHGAFF

clone size: NA
CDR3 length: 13
V gene: TRBV12-3/TRBV12-4
D gene: NA
J gene: TRBJ1-2
CDR3 DNA: TGTGCCATGGGGCAGGGATTCAGTGGGGGCTACACCTTC
CDR3 protein: CAMGQGFSGGYTF

clone size: NA
CDR3 length: 15
V gene: TRBV6-5
D gene: TRBD1
J gene: TRBJ2-7
CDR3 DNA: TGTGCCAGCAGCCCCGAGGGGGCTCAGCCCTACGAGCAGTACTTC
CDR3 protein: CASSPEGAQPYEQYF

clone size: NA
CDR3 length: 13
V gene: TRBV25-1
D gene: NA
J gene: TRBJ1-5
CDR3 DNA: TGTGCCAGCAGTACCCGAGGTGATCAGCCCCAGCATTTT
CDR3 protein: CASSTRGDQPQHF

clone size: NA
CDR3 length: 15
V gene: TRBV5-4
D gene: TRBD1
J gene: TRBJ1-2
CDR3 DNA: TGTGCCAGCAGCCCCGTTCGGACAGGGGGCTATGGCTACACCTTC
CDR3 protein: CASSPVRTGGYGYTF

clone size: NA
CDR3 length: 14
V gene: TRBV2
D gene: TRBD1
J gene: TRBJ2-7
CDR3 DNA: TGTGCCAGCAGTCTGGACAGGGGGACTCTCGAGCAGTACTTC
CDR3 protein: CASSLDRGTLEQYF

clone size: NA
CDR3 length: 12
V gene: TRBV6-5
D gene: NA
J gene: TRBJ1-1
CDR3 DNA: TGTGCCAGCAGTTACGGAGGCACTGAAGCTTTCTTT
CDR3 protein: CASSYGGTEAFF

clone size: NA
CDR3 length: 15
V gene: TRBV9
D gene: NA
J gene: TRBJ2-3
CDR3 DNA: TGTGCCAGCAGTGCTCAGGGTTTAACGACAGATACGCAGTATTTT
CDR3 protein: CASSAQGLTTDTQYF

clone size: NA
CDR3 length: 16
V gene: TRBV7-8
D gene: NA
J gene: TRBJ1-3
CDR3 DNA: TGTGCCAGCAGCTTAGCGCGAGGAGAGACTGGAAACACCATATATTTT
CDR3 protein: CASSLARGETGNTIYF

clone size: few
CDR3 length: 13
V gene: TRBV4-2
D gene: NA
J gene: TRBJ1-4
CDR3 DNA: TGTGCCAGCAGCCAGCCCGGGACAGAAAAACTGTTTTTT
CDR3 protein: CASSQPGTEKLFF

clone size: once
CDR3 length: 14
V gene: TRBV9
D gene: NA
J gene: TRBJ2-3
CDR3 DNA: TGTGCCAGCAGCGGTGGGGGCTTTGCAGATACGCAGTATTTT
CDR3 protein: CASSGGGFADTQYF

clone size: once
CDR3 length: 14
V gene: TRBV2
D gene: TRBD1
J gene: TRBJ2-7
CDR3 DNA: TGTGCCAGCAAAGATGACAGGGCCCCCGACGAGCAGTACTTC
CDR3 protein: CASKDDRAPDEQYF

clone size: NA
CDR3 length: 16
V gene: TRBV9
D gene: TRBD1
J gene: TRBJ1-3
CDR3 DNA: TGTGCCAGCAGCGAGGGACAGGGAGGTCCTGGAAACACCATATATTTT
CDR3 protein: CASSEGQGGPGNTIYF